This T cell receptor (beta chain) came from a study of early T cells in non-severe SARS-CoV-2 infection. About the study: Chains were not paired, and sequencing was done on bulk RNA from unsorted whole blood. Notes on the study in general: The study's VDJdb matching favored anti-spike CD8 responses and missed private and CD4 specificities.

Tagging with unique molecular identifiers was applied to individual cDNA molecules. Via MiXCR, TCRdb re-called the 5' RACE reads, giving one row per CDR3 protein. The top ten clones hold 15% to 20% of a sample with about 64,000 distinct CDR3 sequences, around 21% of them seen once. This clonotype has a handful of counts. Its antigen is unidentified. CDR3 size: 11 residues. The ends were cut back, 1 base at V and 15 bases at J, with 10 bases in the middle. CDR1 MGHRA and CDR2 YSYEKL come from the germline V gene. This TCR came from an adult who was a healthcare worker with PCR-confirmed SARS-CoV-2 infection or an uninfected control (not recorded which). The rearrangement links TRBV4-1 to TRBJ2-1; D is ambiguous. The specimen comprised whole blood, sampled at baseline. CDR3 loop: CASSQGGSRFF. CDR3 nucleotides: TGCGCCAGCAGCCAAGGAGGCTCTCGGTTCTTC.